Below are 15 T cell receptor beta chains sequenced from a single sample in a study of blood T cell repertoires in COVID-19. The data were produced by immunoSEQ multiplex PCR, yet TCRdb's version contains in-frame clones alone and is incomplete. This table holds nearly 15,000 clones, around 77% found once. The sequencing input was peripheral blood. Receptors were obtained from a human donor in a cohort sampled during active COVID-19.

The J gene is TRBJ2-7, the V gene TRBV30; D may be TRBD2 (5 bases). Trimming left V 1 base short and J 6 bases short, with 16 bases between. Looked up from germline, CDR1 is GTSNPN and CDR2 is SVGIG (reference sequence). The CDR3 spans 14 residues. The CDR3 nucleotides read TGTGCCTGGAGTGGGGGAGACCTCCTTCCCGAGCAGTACTTC. The encoded protein is CAWSGGDLLPEQYF.

This clone was recorded only once. The chain couples TRBV11-2 to TRBJ2-3; 9 nucleotides match TRBD2. Germline assignment: CDR1 SGHAT and CDR2 FQNNGV. The CDR3 covers 17 residues. The V gene end was trimmed by 5 bases and the J gene end by 0 bases; junction bases not matched to a gene: 9. DNA of the CDR3: TGTGCCAGCAGCCCAGGAGGGCTAGCGGGGAGCACAGATACGCAGTATTTT. It specifies CASSPGGLAGSTDTQYF.

This rearrangement joins TRBV9 to TRBJ1-6; the match to TRBD1 covers 12 bases. Germline V CDR1 and CDR2: SGDLS, YYNGEE. V lost 4 bases, J lost 7 bases, and 3 bases stayed unmatched. The CDR3 extends over 15 amino acids. The CDR3, as DNA: TGTGCCAGCAGCCTCGGGACAGGGGGCAATTCACCCCTCCACTTT. This gives the protein CASSLGTGGNSPLHF.

V usage is TRBV12-5 and J usage is TRBJ2-1; 9 nucleotides line up with TRBD1. The CDR3 sequence is 15 residues long. With V trimmed by 1 base and J by 7 bases, 5 bases remained unmatched. Germline values: CDR1 LGHNT, CDR2 FRNRAP. The CDR3 region is CASGLAGGQGNEQFF. In DNA form, the CDR3 reads TGTGCTAGTGGTTTGGCGGGGGGACAGGGAAATGAGCAGTTCTTC.

This clone was recorded a few times. The V and J genes are TRBV27 and TRBJ1-2; no clear D. The V gene lost 0 bases and the J gene lost 8 bases, with 13 bases spanning the gap. Per the germline V gene, CDR1 is MNHEY and CDR2 is SMNVEV (reference sequence). The CDR3 length is 14 residues. CDR3 nucleotides: TGTGCCAGCAGTTTATCCCGAGCGGGTTGGGGCTACACCTTC. As protein: CASSLSRAGWGYTF.

The chain uses TRBV9 and TRBJ2-2, with 9 bases matching TRBD2. The germline gives CDR1 SGDLS, CDR2 YYNGEE. The ends lost 3 bases at V and 7 bases at J; junction bases unmatched: 13. The CDR3 is 17 amino acids. The CDR3 reads CASSAFRGGGGIGELFF. CDR3 in DNA: TGTGCCAGCAGCGCGTTTCGCGGGGGGGGCGGGATCGGGGAGCTGTTTTTT.

V gene TRBV14 combines with J gene TRBJ2-1; TRBD2 matches 7 bases. J gave up 2 bases and V 2 bases, and 12 bases lay outside the gene matches. CDR1 and CDR2 from the germline V gene are SGHDN and FVKESK. The CDR3 length is 18 residues. In DNA form, the CDR3 reads TGTGCCAGCAGCCAACTATCAGCGGGGCAGGGACCCTACAATGAGCAGTTCTTC. It translates to CASSQLSAGQGPYNEQFF. Full variable domain (missing parts from reference TRBV14 and TRBJ2-1): EAGVTQFPSHSVIEKGQTVTLRCDPISGHDNLYWYRRVMGKEIKFLLHFVKESKQDESGMPNNRFLAERTGGTYSTLKVQPAELEDSGVYFCASSQLSAGQGPYNEQFFGPGTRLTVL.

V and J are TRBV30 and TRBJ2-1; 9 nucleotides line up with TRBD2. J was trimmed by 10 bases and V by 2 bases; bases with no gene match: 18. The germline CDR1 and CDR2 sequences are GTSNPN and SVGIG (reference sequence). This CDR3 is built from 17 residues. In nucleotides, the CDR3 is TGTGCCTGGAGTCGGTTAAGGGCGGGGGGGCCACGAGGCGAGCAGTTCTTC. Protein sequence: CAWSRLRAGGPRGEQFF.

The rearrangement links TRBV6-5 to TRBJ2-7; D possibly corresponds to TRBD2 (5 bases). Per germline, CDR1 MNHEY and CDR2 SVGAGI. Trimming took 6 bases from V and 0 from J, leaving 15 bases between them. The CDR3 loop spans 15 amino acids. This CDR3 is CASSSAGGGSYEQYF. In nucleotides, the CDR3 is TGTGCCAGCAGCTCGGCGGGCGGAGGCTCCTACGAGCAGTACTTC.

This clone was detected a few times. The chain has TRBV6-5 and TRBJ1-2; D gene unclear. Trimming cost V 10 bases and J 7 bases, with 13 bases left between them. From germline, CDR1 is MNHEY and CDR2 SVGAGI. The CDR3 consists of 11 residues. CDR3 DNA sequence: TGTGCCACCCGCGGGTCGGGTGGCTACACCTTC. It codes for CATRGSGGYTF.

CDR3 sequence: CASSPPVRETYEQYF. The CDR3 DNA reads TGTGCCAGCTCACCACCGGTAAGGGAGACCTACGAGCAGTACTTC. This sequence joins TRBV18 and TRBJ2-7, with D possibly matching TRBD2 (5 bases). Germline assignment: CDR1 KGHSH and CDR2 LQKENI. The CDR3 consists of 15 residues. The V and J ends lost 0 bases and 2 bases respectively, with 11 bases between them.

There are a few counts of this clone. The chain links TRBV4-2 to TRBJ2-4; 7 bases agree with TRBD1. This CDR3 has 15 amino acids. Losses at the gene ends were 0 bases for V and 7 bases for J; bases not matched to a gene: 6. Germline V gene data show CDR1 as LGHNA and CDR2 as YNFKEQ. The CDR3 loop is CASSQDGEGANIQYF. The CDR3 DNA reads TGTGCCAGCAGCCAAGATGGTGAGGGGGCGAACATTCAGTACTTC.

This sequence joins TRBV27 and TRBJ2-1, with 10 bases aligning to TRBD2. V was clipped by 8 bases and J by 15 bases; unmatched bases: 16. The V gene's germline CDR1 is MNHEY and CDR2 SMNVEV (reference sequence). The CDR3 has 14 residues. CDR3 residues: CASGSGRAEYGRFF. As DNA, the CDR3 is TGTGCCAGCGGAAGCGGGAGGGCCGAGTATGGGCGGTTCTTC.

This clone occurred once. The chain links TRBV30 to TRBJ2-7, with D perhaps TRBD2 (5 bases). The germline V gene has CDR1 GTSNPN and CDR2 SVGIG (reference sequence). Trimming took 7 bases from V and 4 from J, leaving 11 bases between them. The CDR3 extends over 11 amino acids. The chain's CDR3 is CALDGGYEQYF. The CDR3 DNA sequence: TGTGCCTTGGACGGAGGATACGAGCAGTACTTC.

The chain couples TRBV15 to TRBJ2-5, with D hard to call. Germline CDR1 and CDR2: LNHNV and YYDKDF (reference sequence). The CDR3 consists of 12 residues. Trimming took 4 bases from V and 5 from J, leaving 8 bases between them. DNA of the CDR3: TGTGCCACCAGCACTTACTGGGAGACCCAGTACTTC. Translated: CATSTYWETQYF.